A single sample is the source of the 24 T cell receptor beta chains below, sequenced in a study of Graves' ophthalmopathy and Graves' hyperthyroidism. Amplification from RNA transcripts yielded the TCR beta CDR3 regions. A first-round RT-PCR used HTBI primers, followed by a second-round multiplex PCR. TCRdb redid the calling of the multiplex PCR reads with MiXCR, one entry per CDR3 protein. The sample records almost 750,000 distinct CDR3 sequences, 35% to 50% being singletons. What was sequenced was peripheral blood. The source of these receptors is an adult man with Graves' ophthalmopathy.

This clonotype was observed a single time. The chain is built from TRBV25-1 and TRBJ2-2, with 8 bases lining up with TRBD2. Germline lookup yields CDR1 MGHDK and CDR2 SYGVNS. J gave up 0 bases and V 5 bases, and 8 bases lay outside the gene matches. This CDR3 contains 17 residues. The CDR3 reads CASSYTLAGANTGELFF. The CDR3 region has the DNA TGTGCCAGCAGTTACACCCTAGCGGGCGCGAACACCGGGGAGCTGTTTTTT.

The rearrangement uses TRBV11-2 and TRBJ2-5, with D hard to call. With 3 bases removed from V and 3 bases from J, the gap between germline ends came to 11 bases. There are 14 residues in the CDR3. Looked up from germline, CDR1 is SGHAT and CDR2 is FQNNGV. CDR3 in amino acids: CASSFIFGKETQYF. The CDR3 region has the DNA TGTGCCAGCAGCTTTATCTTCGGAAAAGAGACCCAGTACTTC.

This clonotype was seen ten or more times. The rearrangement joins TRBV29-1 to TRBJ2-7, with D possibly matching TRBD1 (5 bases). This CDR3 has 12 residues. The germline V and J ends were trimmed by 3 bases and 3 bases, with 9 bases remaining between them. The germline V gene has CDR1 SQVTM and CDR2 ANQGSEA. In nucleotides, the CDR3 is TGCAGCGTTGAGGGTGACAGCTACGAGCAGTACTTC. Its protein is CSVEGDSYEQYF.

The genes are TRBV7-9 and TRBJ1-1, with D possibly being TRBD1 (5 bases). This CDR3 has 14 residues. Germline V gene lookup returns CDR1 SEHNR and CDR2 FQNEAQ (reference sequence). V was clipped by 4 bases and J by 4 bases, with 13 bases between them. For the CDR3, the DNA is TGTGCCAGCAGCTCGGTGGGGGGGTTCACTGAAGCTTTCTTT. It yields the protein CASSSVGGFTEAFF.

With regard to this clonotype: This may arise from a read error, as a much more abundant clone is one base away. The chain uses TRBV15 and TRBJ2-7, with TRBD2 matching over 8 bases. Germline loops: CDR1 LNHNV, CDR2 YYDKDF (reference sequence). The length of the CDR3 is 17 residues. V was pared by 0 bases and J by 6 bases, with 13 bases of the junction left unmatched. Here the CDR3 DNA reads TGTGCCACCAGCAGAGAGGCAGGTAGCGGGACCTACTGCGAGCAGTACTTC. Amino acid sequence: CATSREAGSGTYCEQYF.

Concerning this clonotype: This may be a read error: a much more frequent sequence differs by one nucleotide. The gene calls are TRBV10-2 and TRBJ1-6; possibly TRBD1 for D (5 bases). This CDR3 contains 14 residues. V was cut by 8 bases and J by 10 bases, with 18 bases left in between. Germline V CDR1 and CDR2: WSHSY, SAAADI. The CDR3 DNA reads TGCGCCAGCCTCGGGCCAGGGCGAGGATCACCCCTCCACTTT. It codes for CASLGPGRGSPLHF.

As regards this clonotype: One end of the junction fails to match germline, which may point to a read error. This CDR3 is CASSFDRGDEELFF. In DNA form, the CDR3 reads TGTGCCAGCAGCTTTGACAGGGGTGATGAAGAACTGTTTTTT. This chain joins TRBV7-2 and TRBJ1-4; 8 bases line up with TRBD1. CDR3 length equals 14 residues. The germline V gene encodes CDR1 SGHTA and CDR2 FQGNSA.

In the case of this clonotype: One base away lies a much larger clone, so this may be a sequencing read error. The chain has TRBV25-1 and TRBJ2-7; TRBD1 is a possible D gene (6 bases). The CDR3 sequence is 13 residues long. Germline CDR1 reads MGHDK; CDR2 reads SYGVNS. The chain's CDR3 is CPSSEDSSYEQYF. The CDR3 coding sequence is TGTCCCAGCAGTGAGGACAGCTCCTACGAGCAGTACTTC.

The chain uses TRBV9 and TRBJ2-7, with D tentatively TRBD1 (6 bases). The germline V and J ends were trimmed by 0 bases and 6 bases, with 19 bases remaining between them. CDR1 SGDLS and CDR2 YYNGEE come from the germline V gene. This CDR3 is 16 amino acids long. The CDR3 region has the DNA TGTGCCAGCAGCGTAGGGTGGGGGCCCGAGGGCTCCGAGCAGTACTTC. It translates to CASSVGWGPEGSEQYF.

This chain uses TRBV5-1 with TRBJ2-5; 12 nucleotides line up with TRBD1. The CDR3 contains 16 residues. The germline CDR1 and CDR2 sequences are SGHRS and YFSETQ. V lost 0 bases and J lost 5; bases outside the gene matches: 5. The CDR3 region is CASSLAGQGARETQYF. CDR3 DNA: TGCGCCAGCAGCTTGGCGGGACAGGGGGCGAGGGAGACCCAGTACTTC.

V is TRBV10-2 and J is TRBJ1-5; no reliable D call. This CDR3 has 14 residues. Germline V gene lookup returns CDR1 WSHSY and CDR2 SAAADI. V was trimmed by 0 bases and J by 5 bases, leaving 8 bases between them. CDR3 in amino acids: CASSESGYDQPQHF. For the CDR3, the DNA is TGCGCCAGCAGTGAGTCAGGTTATGATCAGCCCCAGCATTTT.

The chain joins TRBV15 to TRBJ1-4; D is uncertain. The CDR3 contains 15 residues. Trimming pared 3 bases from V and 5 bases from J, leaving 13 bases between. Germline CDR1 and CDR2: LNHNV and YYDKDF (reference sequence). CDR3 nucleotides: TGTGCCACCAGCAGTTTAGGGCAGCGGAATGAAAAACTGTTTTTT. Amino acids: CATSSLGQRNEKLFF.

The V call is TRBV10-3, the J call TRBJ1-3; possibly TRBD1 for D (6 bases). V lost 5 bases to trimming and J lost 4 bases, with 12 bases between them. Germline loops: CDR1 ENHRY, CDR2 SYGVKD. The CDR3 is made up of 14 amino acids. The CDR3 DNA reads TGTGCCATCAGTTACTCACAGGGCGGAAACACCATATATTTT. Its translation: CAISYSQGGNTIYF.

This clonotype has ten or more counts. This chain links TRBV10-3 with TRBJ2-5, with 7 bases identical to TRBD1. V lost 2 bases and J lost 5; bases outside the gene matches: 5. The CDR3 totals 14 residues. Germline values: CDR1 ENHRY, CDR2 SYGVKD. CDR3 amino acids: CAISERQGRETQYF. In DNA form, the CDR3 reads TGTGCCATCAGTGAGCGACAGGGCCGGGAGACCCAGTACTTC.

At least ten counts were recorded for this clonotype. The rearrangement links TRBV7-6 to TRBJ1-1; perhaps TRBD1 as D (5 bases). The germline CDR1 and CDR2 sequences are SGHVS and FNYEAQ. V was clipped by 4 bases and J by 1 base, with 13 bases between them. The CDR3 consists of 15 residues. The CDR3 bases are TGTGCCAGCAGCTCTCTTTTGGGGCCGAACACTGAAGCTTTCTTT. Translation gives CASSSLLGPNTEAFF. The full variable domain, its missing parts supplied by reference TRBV7-6 and TRBJ1-1, is GAGVSQSPRYKVTKRGQDVALRCDPISGHVSLYWYRQALGQGPEFLTYFNYEAQQDKSGLPNDRFSAERPEGSISTLTIQRTEQRDSAMYRCASSSLLGPNTEAFFGQGTRLTVV.

The J gene is TRBJ1-1, the V gene TRBV29-1; D might be TRBD1 (6 bases). This CDR3 has 14 amino acids. Trimming removed 3 bases at V and 5 bases at J, with 16 bases between. Germline CDR1 is SQVTM and CDR2 is ANQGSEA. The DNA for the CDR3 is TGCAGCGTTGACCCAGGGGCCACAGGAACTGAAGCTTTCTTT. Protein sequence: CSVDPGATGTEAFF.

This clonotype was detected a few times. The chain employs TRBV7-9 and TRBJ2-7, with 9 bases identical to TRBD1. The CDR3 spans 15 residues. V lost 2 bases and J lost 2; bases outside the gene matches: 4. The germline gives CDR1 SEHNR, CDR2 FQNEAQ (reference sequence). The CDR3 DNA is TGTGCCAGCAGCTTACCCACAGGGGGCCCCTACGAGCAGTACTTC. Encoded protein: CASSLPTGGPYEQYF.

The chain recombines TRBV20-1 with TRBJ2-2; D is perhaps TRBD1 (6 bases). The CDR3 extends over 15 amino acids. From germline, CDR1 is DFQATT and CDR2 SNEGSKA (reference sequence). The V end was cut by 8 bases, the J end by 4 bases, with 20 bases between. CDR3 DNA: TGCAGTATCACGCCATTAGGCAGGGGCACCGGGGAGCTGTTTTTT. Translation gives CSITPLGRGTGELFF.

The sample holds many counts of this clonotype. The chain carries TRBV4-1 and TRBJ2-5; the D is unclear. The CDR3 runs 16 residues. From germline, CDR1 is MGHRA and CDR2 YSYEKL. V lost 1 base to trimming and J lost 1 base, with 13 bases between them. The CDR3 sequence: CASSQVVSLVQETQYF. In DNA form, the CDR3 reads TGCGCCAGCAGCCAAGTAGTATCTCTCGTCCAAGAGACCCAGTACTTC.

CDR3 sequence reads: CARDRQGAYTEAFF. CDR3 DNA: TGTGCCCGGGATCGACAGGGGGCGTACACTGAAGCTTTCTTT. This sequence joins TRBV19 and TRBJ1-1, with TRBD1 identical over 10 bases. V shed 11 bases and J 3 bases; nucleotides not matched to a gene: 9. In germline, CDR1 is LNHDA, CDR2 SQIVND (reference sequence). The CDR3 consists of 14 residues.

With regard to this clonotype: Being one base from a much bigger clone, this may be a read error. The rearrangement uses TRBV10-3 and TRBJ1-4; 9 nucleotides agree with TRBD1. Germline-derived CDR1 and CDR2 are ENHRY and SYGVKD. This CDR3 is built from 14 residues. The CDR3: CVIRPGQGYEKLFF. The CDR3 DNA follows: TGTGTCATCAGGCCGGGACAGGGATATGAAAAACTGTTTTTT.

V is TRBV25-1 and J is TRBJ2-2, with 9 bases lining up with TRBD1. Per germline, CDR1 MGHDK and CDR2 SYGVNS. CDR3 length: 17 amino acids. Unmatched junction bases numbered 11, after V lost 5 bases and J lost 4 bases. The CDR3 coding sequence is TGTGCCAGCAGTTTTGGGACAGGGTTTCGTCCCACCGGGGAGCTGTTTTTT. Encoded protein: CASSFGTGFRPTGELFF. Filled out from reference TRBV25-1 and TRBJ2-2, the complete variable domain reads EADIYQTPRYLVIGTGKKITLECSQTMGHDKMYWYQQDPGMELHLIHYSYGVNSTEKGDLSSESTVSRIRTEHFPLTLESARPSHTSQYLCASSFGTGFRPTGELFFGEGSRLTVL.

The sample holds one count of this clonotype. An end of the junction differs from the germline gene, which may be a read error. This chain connects TRBV25-1 to TRBJ2-2; the match to TRBD2 covers 11 bases. The CDR3 has 18 residues. Germline CDR1 reads MGHDK; CDR2 reads SYGVNS. CDR3 residues: CASSQWTSGPTNTGELFF. The CDR3 coding sequence is TGCGCCAGCAGCCAATGGACTAGCGGGCCTACGAACACCGGGGAGCTGTTTTTT. Filled out from reference TRBV25-1 and TRBJ2-2, the complete variable domain reads EADIYQTPRYLVIGTGKKITLECSQTMGHDKMYWYQQDPGMELHLIHYSYGVNSTEKGDLSSESTVSRIRTEHFPLTLESARPSHTSQYLCASSQWTSGPTNTGELFFGEGSRLTVL.

The rearrangement links TRBV28 to TRBJ1-1, with D maybe TRBD1 (5 bases). Between the trimmed V and J ends, which lost 4 bases and 5 bases, there was a span of 17 bases. CDR3 length equals 15 residues. Per germline, CDR1 MDHEN and CDR2 SYDVKM. The CDR3 DNA reads as TGTGCCAGCAGTTCCCATCAGGTTGGGACGACTGAAGCTTTCTTT. Translating it yields CASSSHQVGTTEAFF.